These T cell receptor beta chains were read from a single sample in a study of CD8+ T cells in alopecia areata. The method was immunoSEQ multiplex PCR; TCRdb's version includes in-frame clones alone and lacks a portion of them. This sample carries around 170,000 clones, about 47% of them seen once, and the ten largest clones take around 9.1%. Sequencing used CD8+ T cells sorted from blood, obtained around week 54, from a patient treated with tofacitinib. These receptors all stem from a human donor with alopecia areata. Both conserved end residues are part of each CDR3. D genes are given only for firm matches. Size is stated for part of the rows, as once, few or many counts, or as a class when the clone is expanded.

D	V	size	J	DNA	CDR3
NA	TRBV13	NA	TRBJ2-5	TGTGCCAGCAGCACCCAGACAGGACAAGAGACCCAGTACTTC	CASSTQTGQETQYF
NA	TRBV30	NA	TRBJ1-5	TGTGCCTGGAGTGTCGGGGACAATCAGCCCCAGCATTTT	CAWSVGDNQPQHF
NA	TRBV9	NA	TRBJ2-7	TGTGCCAGCAGCTACAGTGAAGGCTACGAGCAGTACTTC	CASSYSEGYEQYF
TRBD1	TRBV19	NA	TRBJ1-2	TGTGCCAGTAGTATAGTCGGGACAGTCGCTAACTATGGCTACACCTTC	CASSIVGTVANYGYTF
NA	TRBV27	NA	TRBJ1-2	TGTGCCAGCAGAAATATACTAGACTATGGCTACACCTTC	CASRNILDYGYTF
NA	TRBV5-6	NA	TRBJ1-5	TGTGCCAGCAGCGCCCGGTCTCAGCCCCAGCATTTT	CASSARSQPQHF
NA	TRBV12-5	NA	TRBJ2-1	TGTGCTAGTGCCGATCTATGGAAGCAGTTCTTC	CASADLWKQFF
NA	TRBV19	NA	TRBJ2-5	TGTGCCAGTAGTGCGGCCCCCTGGGAGACCCAGTACTTC	CASSAAPWETQYF
NA	TRBV27	few	TRBJ2-7	TGTGCCAGCAGTTTCGCCGGGCCCTATTCCTACGAGCAGTACTTC	CASSFAGPYSYEQYF
NA	TRBV11-2	few	TRBJ2-5	TGTGCCAGCAGCTGGGCCCCGACGGGGGAGACCCAGTACTTC	CASSWAPTGETQYF
TRBD1	TRBV6-6	few	TRBJ1-2	TGTGCCAGCAGTTCCAGGGGGGTACGTGACTATGGCTACACCTTC	CASSSRGVRDYGYTF
NA	TRBV6-5	NA	TRBJ1-1	TGTGCCATCAGTGTCGGCGGGGTGAACACTGAAGCTTTCTTT	CAISVGGVNTEAFF
NA	TRBV7-9	few	TRBJ1-1	TGTGCCAGCAGGCCGCCGAGGGGGACTGAAGCTTTCTTT	CASRPPRGTEAFF
NA	TRBV7-8	few	TRBJ1-6	TGTGCCAGCAGCTTGGAGGGCTGGGATTCACCCCTCCACTTT	CASSLEGWDSPLHF
NA	TRBV25-1	NA	TRBJ1-6	TGTGCCAGCAGTGAAGGGTTTTCACCCCTCCACTTT	CASSEGFSPLHF
NA	TRBV14	few	TRBJ1-5	TGTGCCAGCAGCCAAGATCAGGGCTCGCTTAGCAATCAGCCCCAGCATTTT	CASSQDQGSLSNQPQHF
NA	TRBV5-6	NA	TRBJ1-5	TGTGCCAGCAGACCGCAAGGGTCCAATCAGCCCCAGCATTTT	CASRPQGSNQPQHF
NA	TRBV15	NA	TRBJ2-5	TGTGCCACCAGCAGAGAGTTGAGGATGAGGGGCGCAGAGACCCAGTACTTC	CATSRELRMRGAETQYF
NA	TRBV4-3	few	TRBJ2-6	TGCGCCAGCAGCCAAGACGCCAGCCCGGCAGGGGCCAACGTCCTGACTTTC	CASSQDASPAGANVLTF
TRBD1	TRBV27	NA	TRBJ2-7	TGTGCCAGCAGTCGGACAGGGTCTTACGAGCAGTACTTC	CASSRTGSYEQYF
NA	TRBV5-1	NA	TRBJ1-1	TGCGCCAGCAATGATCCAGGCCTACTGTCGGAAGCTTTCTTT	CASNDPGLLSEAFF
NA	TRBV9	once	TRBJ2-3	TGTGCCAGCAGCCCCCGAGGTAGCGGAACCACAGATACGCAGTATTTT	CASSPRGSGTTDTQYF
NA	TRBV13	NA	TRBJ2-2	TGTGCCAGCAGCCAAATGGCCCCCACCGGGGAGCTGTTTTTT	CASSQMAPTGELFF
TRBD2	TRBV14	few	TRBJ2-3	TGTGCCAGCAGAGCGGGGGGAAGCACAGATACGCAGTATTTT	CASRAGGSTDTQYF
NA	TRBV7-9	few	TRBJ2-1	TGTGCCAGCACCGACCCAGTGAGCTCCTACAATGAGCAGTTCTTC	CASTDPVSSYNEQFF
NA	TRBV27	NA	TRBJ1-4	TGTGCCAGCAGTTTATCAGGGGATGAAAAACTGTTTTTT	CASSLSGDEKLFF
NA	TRBV2	NA	TRBJ2-3	TGTGCCAGCAGTGAAGAGGCCAGGCCTTACACAGATACGCAGTATTTT	CASSEEARPYTDTQYF
NA	TRBV14	many	TRBJ1-3	TGTGCCAGCAGACTCTCTGGAAACACCATATATTTT	CASRLSGNTIYF
NA	TRBV5-6	NA	TRBJ1-2	TGTGCCAGCAGCTTGGAGACAGGAAGCTATGGCTACACCTTC	CASSLETGSYGYTF
NA	TRBV5-4	few	TRBJ1-5	TGTGCCAGCTCCTTCTGGGGTGGCAATCAGCCCCAGCATTTT	CASSFWGGNQPQHF
NA	TRBV5-4	NA	TRBJ1-1	TGTGCCAGCAGCCAACCGGGCAGGGTGAACACTGAAGCTTTCTTT	CASSQPGRVNTEAFF
NA	TRBV7-8	NA	TRBJ2-7	TGTGCCAGCAGCTTAATGGGGCCGAGTTACGAGCAGTACTTC	CASSLMGPSYEQYF
TRBD1	TRBV29-1	few	TRBJ2-7	TGCAGCGTAACTTTGACAGGGGTTGAGCAGTACTTC	CSVTLTGVEQYF
NA	TRBV7-9	NA	TRBJ1-1	TGTGCCAGCAGCCCCCGGCCCGAGGAAGCTTTCTTT	CASSPRPEEAFF
NA	TRBV5-1	NA	TRBJ2-5	TGCGCCAGCAGCTTGGAGAGTTGGGAGACCCAGTACTTC	CASSLESWETQYF
NA	TRBV30	NA	TRBJ1-1	TGTGCCTGGAGTGGGGGTTCGGGTGAAGCTTTCTTT	CAWSGGSGEAFF
NA	TRBV27	NA	TRBJ2-3	TGTGCCAGCAGTCCAGGGGCAGGAAAGCAGTATTTT	CASSPGAGKQYF
TRBD2	TRBV9	NA	TRBJ2-1	TGTGCCAGCAGCGTAGAGTGGCGGGGGGGCAGTAATGAGCAGTTCTTC	CASSVEWRGGSNEQFF
NA	TRBV15	few	TRBJ1-5	TGTGCCACCGCCGCCCGACGGCAGGAGGGCAATCAGCCCCAGCATTTT	CATAARRQEGNQPQHF
NA	TRBV10-3	NA	TRBJ1-1	TGTGCCATCCGGGACCGTTTTGAAGCTTTCTTT	CAIRDRFEAFF
NA	TRBV6-5	NA	TRBJ1-5	TGTGCCAGCAGTCCCGGGGGGGGCAATCAGCCCCAGCATTTT	CASSPGGGNQPQHF
TRBD2	TRBV14	few	TRBJ2-1	TGTGCCAGCAGCCCGCCACTAGCGAATGAGCAGTTCTTC	CASSPPLANEQFF
NA	TRBV6-1	few	TRBJ1-1	TGTGCCAGCACCATCGACAGGTATGAAGACACTGAAGCTTTCTTT	CASTIDRYEDTEAFF
NA	TRBV30	few	TRBJ2-2	TGTGCCTTAAGAGGGGGGGCGACGAACACCGGGGAGCTGTTTTTT	CALRGGATNTGELFF
NA	TRBV20-1	few	TRBJ1-1	TGCAGTGCTTCCCCATACACTGAAGCTTTCTTT	CSASPYTEAFF
NA	TRBV13	few	TRBJ1-3	TGTGCCGGGGGTAACCACTCGAATGACACCATATATTTT	CAGGNHSNDTIYF
NA	TRBV5-4	NA	TRBJ2-6	TGTGCCAGCAGCTTGGTGGGGCGGGGTGGAGCCAACGTCCTGACTTTC	CASSLVGRGGANVLTF
TRBD1	TRBV19	NA	TRBJ1-1	TGTGCCAGTAGTGCACAGGGGACTGAAGCTTTCTTT	CASSAQGTEAFF
TRBD1	TRBV14	NA	TRBJ2-3	TGTGCCAGCAGCCTGGGACAGGGAACAGATACGCAGTATTTT	CASSLGQGTDTQYF
NA	TRBV5-4	NA	TRBJ1-1	TGTGCCAGCAGCCAAAAAAACGGGGTGAACACTGAAGCTTTCTTT	CASSQKNGVNTEAFF
NA	TRBV29-1	NA	TRBJ2-7	TGCAGCGTTGAAGATTGGACGACCTACGAGCAGTACTTC	CSVEDWTTYEQYF